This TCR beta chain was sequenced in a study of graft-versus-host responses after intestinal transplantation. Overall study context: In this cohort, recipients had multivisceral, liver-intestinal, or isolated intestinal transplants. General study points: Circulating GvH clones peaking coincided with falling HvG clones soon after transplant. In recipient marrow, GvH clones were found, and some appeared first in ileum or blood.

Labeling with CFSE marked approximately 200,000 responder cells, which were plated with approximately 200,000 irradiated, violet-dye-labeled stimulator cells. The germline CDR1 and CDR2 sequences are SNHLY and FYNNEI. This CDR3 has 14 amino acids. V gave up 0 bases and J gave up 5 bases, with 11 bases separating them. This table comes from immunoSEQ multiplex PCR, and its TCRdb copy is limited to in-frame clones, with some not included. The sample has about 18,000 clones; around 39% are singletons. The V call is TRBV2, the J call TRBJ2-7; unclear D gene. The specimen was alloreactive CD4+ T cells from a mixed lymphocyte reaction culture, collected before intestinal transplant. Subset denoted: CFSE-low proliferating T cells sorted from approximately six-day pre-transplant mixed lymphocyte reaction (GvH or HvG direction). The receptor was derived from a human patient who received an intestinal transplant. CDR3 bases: TGTGCCAGCAGTGAAGCAGGTCTGCGAGACGAGCAGTACTTC. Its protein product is CASSEAGLRDEQYF. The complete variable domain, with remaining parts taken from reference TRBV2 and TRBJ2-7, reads EPEVTQTPSHQVTQMGQEVILRCVPISNHLYFYWYRQILGQKVEFLVSFYNNEISEKSEIFDDQFSVERPDGSNFTLKIRSTKLEDSAMYFCASSEAGLRDEQYFGPGTRLTVT.